Listed here are 3 T cell receptor beta chains from one sample, sequenced in a study of shared T cell receptors in the human thymus. Profiled with immunoSEQ multiplex PCR; TCRdb holds only in-frame clones, not every one. Here the sample spans roughly 560,000 clones, more than 75% being singletons. These records were also assigned to another study, of human thymus T cells.

The sequencing input was thymocytes. Receptor source: a boy less than two years old with a congenital heart defect.

The chain employs TRBV10-1 and TRBJ2-7; 7 bases agree with TRBD1. The germline CDR1 and CDR2 sequences are WNHNN and SYGVQD (reference sequence). The CDR3 extends over 14 amino acids. With V trimmed by 3 bases and J by 2 bases, 4 bases remained unmatched. DNA of the CDR3: TGCGCCAGCAGTGACGAGCAGGGGGCCTACGAGCAGTACTTC. It encodes CASSDEQGAYEQYF.

The genes are TRBV28 and TRBJ1-5, with 9 bases identical to TRBD1. CDR3 size: 14 residues. V gave up 8 bases and J gave up 4 bases; unmatched junction bases: 6. Germline CDR1 is MDHEN and CDR2 is SYDVKM. CDR3 residues: CASRTGEGNQPQHF. In DNA form, the CDR3 reads TGTGCCAGCCGGACAGGGGAGGGGAATCAGCCCCAGCATTTT.

CDR3 DNA: TGTGCCAGCAGCTTAGGGTCGGCGGGAGCCTACGAGCAGTACTTC. Its translation is CASSLGSAGAYEQYF. V is TRBV7-6 and J is TRBJ2-7, with 7 bases aligning to TRBD2. J gave up 2 bases and V 1 base, and 5 bases lay outside the gene matches. This CDR3 has 15 amino acids. CDR1 and CDR2 (germline): SGHVS, FNYEAQ.